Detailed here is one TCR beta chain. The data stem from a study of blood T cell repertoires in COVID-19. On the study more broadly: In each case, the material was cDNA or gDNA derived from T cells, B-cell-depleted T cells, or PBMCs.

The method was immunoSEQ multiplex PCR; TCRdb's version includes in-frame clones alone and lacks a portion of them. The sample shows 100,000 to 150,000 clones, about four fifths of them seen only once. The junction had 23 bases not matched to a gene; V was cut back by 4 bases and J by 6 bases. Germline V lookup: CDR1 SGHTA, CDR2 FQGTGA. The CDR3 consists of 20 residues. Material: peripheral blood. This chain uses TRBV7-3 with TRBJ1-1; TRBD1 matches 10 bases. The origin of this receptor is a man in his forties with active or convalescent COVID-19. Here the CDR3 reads CASSSFSAGDLRQGASEAFF. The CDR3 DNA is TGTGCCAGCAGCTCCTTCTCTGCGGGGGACCTTAGACAGGGGGCGTCTGAAGCTTTCTTT.